This T cell receptor (beta chain) was recorded in a study of CD8 T cells in ankylosing spondylitis. Study-wide results and limits: Blood from ankylosing spondylitis patients appeared to carry a characteristic roughly 8-variant TCR beta motif. Prior literature has documented some motif variants in synovial fluid and blood from reactive arthritis. As reported, disease-linked clones showed significant enrichment in matched ankylosing spondylitis synovial fluid.

On this clonotype itself: Its antigen is currently unknown.

Quantitative molecular-barcoded 5'-RACE generated the TCR beta libraries. MiXCR, run by TCRdb on the 5' RACE reads, gives a single entry per CDR3 protein. Of about 330,000 distinct CDR3 sequences detected, 7% to 9% appear once; the ten largest clones hold roughly 15%. The sample consisted of blood, either unsorted or a sorted T cell fraction (not recorded which). The clonotype was recovered from a male donor with ankylosing spondylitis.

The CDR3 region has the DNA TGTGCCACCAGCCTGGGCAGTGGTCACAACACCATATATTTT. Protein sequence: CATSLGSGHNTIYF. This chain uses TRBV15 with TRBJ1-3, with no clear D. The V and J ends lost 5 bases and 7 bases respectively, with 15 bases between them. CDR1 LNHNV and CDR2 YYDKDF come from the germline V gene (reference sequence). This CDR3 spans 14 amino acids.